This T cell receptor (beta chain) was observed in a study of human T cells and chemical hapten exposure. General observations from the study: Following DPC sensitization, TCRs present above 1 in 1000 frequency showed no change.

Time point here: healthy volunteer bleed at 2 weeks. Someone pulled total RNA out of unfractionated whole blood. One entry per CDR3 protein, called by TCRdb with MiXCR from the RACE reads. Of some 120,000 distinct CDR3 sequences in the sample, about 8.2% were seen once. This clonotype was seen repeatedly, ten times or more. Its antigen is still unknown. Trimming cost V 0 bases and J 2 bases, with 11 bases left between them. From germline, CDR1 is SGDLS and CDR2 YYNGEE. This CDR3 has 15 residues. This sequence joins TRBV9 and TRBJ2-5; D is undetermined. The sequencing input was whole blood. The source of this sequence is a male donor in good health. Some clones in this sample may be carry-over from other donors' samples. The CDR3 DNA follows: TGTGCCAGCAGCGTAGAGGGTGGGTGGCAAGAGACCCAGTACTTC. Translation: CASSVEGGWQETQYF.